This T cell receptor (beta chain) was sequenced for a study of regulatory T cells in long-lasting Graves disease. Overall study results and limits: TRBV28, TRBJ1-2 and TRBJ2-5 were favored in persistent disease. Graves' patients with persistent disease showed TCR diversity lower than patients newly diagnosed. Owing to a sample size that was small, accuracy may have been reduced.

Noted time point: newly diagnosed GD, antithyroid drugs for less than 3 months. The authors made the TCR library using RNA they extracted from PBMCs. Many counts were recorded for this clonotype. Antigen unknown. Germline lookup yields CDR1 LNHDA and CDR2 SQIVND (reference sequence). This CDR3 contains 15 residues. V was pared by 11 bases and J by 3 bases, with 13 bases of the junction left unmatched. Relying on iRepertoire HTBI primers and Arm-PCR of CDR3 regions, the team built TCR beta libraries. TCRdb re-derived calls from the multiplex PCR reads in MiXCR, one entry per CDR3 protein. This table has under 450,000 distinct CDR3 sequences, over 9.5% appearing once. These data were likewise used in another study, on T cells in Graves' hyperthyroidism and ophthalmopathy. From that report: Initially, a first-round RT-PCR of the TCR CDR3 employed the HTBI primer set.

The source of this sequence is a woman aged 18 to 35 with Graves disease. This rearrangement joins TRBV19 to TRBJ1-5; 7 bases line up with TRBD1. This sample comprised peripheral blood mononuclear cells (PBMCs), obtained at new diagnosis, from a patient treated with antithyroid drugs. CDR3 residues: CASSKMDRPNQPQHF. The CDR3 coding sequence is TGTGCCTCCTCAAAGATGGACAGGCCCAATCAGCCCCAGCATTTT.